This T cell receptor beta chain was identified in a study of blood T cell repertoires in COVID-19 (dated by TCRdb to about 2020). Context from the whole study: The collaborator samples originated in the United States, Italy and Spain and spanned the acute and convalescent phases of COVID-19. The repertoires were made available in a free public database intended to serve as a resource for research on the immune response to SARS-CoV-2. Samples were obtained from the ongoing ImmuneRACE study (first 160 participants) and from over 1,000 subjects provided by 6 global collaborators. The dataset comprised deeply sampled blood TCRbeta repertoires from subjects exposed to, actively infected with, or recovered from COVID-19. The material from the prospective study consisted of cDNA or gDNA derived from T cells, B-cell-depleted T cells, or PBMCs. The sample metadata nearly always contained a de-identified subject ID, COVID-19 status, age in years and sex. Where available, HLA class I and class II types were obtained from metadata supplied by the sample provider rather than from assay-based typing. General findings and caveats noted by the study authors: The amount of clinical and demographic metadata varied by source and participant and was provided uncurated.

On this clone itself: The antigen it binds to is not known. No much larger clone is present one base from it, and per-base qualities are unavailable.

TCRbeta CDR3 regions were amplified from genomic DNA using the immunoSEQ Assay, a bias-controlled multiplex PCR. For the original study's pipeline: The number of nucleated cells in each sample was estimated from the amplification of reference gene primers within the assay. To quantify the absolute abundance of each unique TCRbeta CDR3 rearrangement, sequence reads were collapsed and filtered. For each sample, productive Simpson clonality was calculated as the square root of Simpson's diversity index over productive rearrangements. In its TCRdb copy, this immuneACCESS table keeps in-frame sequences only and misses some clones. Where compared with another copy, unresolved V genes explain less than half of these, and the others have no known cause. V and J calls and clone size are given by that table; D and trimming were obtained from the DNA. The sample table records a few hundred thousand clones; around 90% of these occur just once. 3.5% to 4.5% of the sample belongs to the ten largest clones.

Participants in the prospective study were enrolled through a virtual design, were aged about 18 to 100 years, and lived in under 25 United States geographic areas. To assign participants to cohorts, the prospective study relied on clinical history that participants themselves reported in a screening survey and a study questionnaire. In the prospective study, mobile phlebotomists collected whole blood, serum and a nasopharyngeal or oropharyngeal swab from each participant. Additional blood draws and questionnaires over an approximately two-month period could optionally be provided by prospective study participants. Blood samples from the prospective study were shipped frozen or at room temperature prior to DNA extraction. The germline V gene yields SGDLS for CDR1 and YYNGEE for CDR2. Ends trimmed: V by 4 bases, J by 8 bases; bases unmatched to a gene: 15. Inclusive of the bounding cysteine and phenylalanine, the CDR3 is 16 residues long. Only CDR3 DNA remains: 48 bases, in frame from the first base.

Sequenced sample: PBMCs or T cells enriched from blood (not recorded which). The chain employs TRBV9 and TRBJ2-1, with 7 bases aligning to TRBD1. The source of this sequence is a woman aged 18-35 years with acute COVID-19. The DNA is as follows: TGTGCCAGCAGCTCACAGACAGGGTGGTCTTCAGATGAGCAGTTCTTC. This yields the protein CASSSQTGWSSDEQFF.